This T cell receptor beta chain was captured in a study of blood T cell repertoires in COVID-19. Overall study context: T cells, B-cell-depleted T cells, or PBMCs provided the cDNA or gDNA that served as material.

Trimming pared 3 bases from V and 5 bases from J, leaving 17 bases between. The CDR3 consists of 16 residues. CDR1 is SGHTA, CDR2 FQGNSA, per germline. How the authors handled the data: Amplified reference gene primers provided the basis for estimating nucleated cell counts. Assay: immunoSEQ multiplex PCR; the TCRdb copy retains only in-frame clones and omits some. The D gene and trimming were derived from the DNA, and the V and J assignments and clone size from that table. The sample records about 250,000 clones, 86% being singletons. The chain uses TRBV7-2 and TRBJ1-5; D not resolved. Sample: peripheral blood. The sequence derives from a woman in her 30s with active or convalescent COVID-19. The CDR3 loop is CASSLYGTATHQPQHF. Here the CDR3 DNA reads TGTGCCAGCAGCTTGTACGGCACAGCCACCCATCAGCCCCAGCATTTT.